Listed below are T cell receptor beta chains from one sample, sequenced in a study of T cells in Graves' hyperthyroidism and ophthalmopathy. A single record per CDR3 protein comes from TCRdb applying MiXCR to the multiplex PCR reads. The sample has approximately 420,000 distinct CDR3 sequences, about 15% seen once. Sequencing was performed on blood. The receptors were sampled from a woman in her twenties or thirties with Graves' hyperthyroidism. Both conserved end residues are part of each CDR3.

cdr3_length	v_call	j_call	cdr3_aa
15	TRBV2	TRBJ2-1	CASSGVAGDYNEQFF
14	TRBV12-3/TRBV12-4	TRBJ2-7	CASSLGGIGYEQYF
16	TRBV7-2	TRBJ2-3	CASSGGLVGSIDTQYF
15	TRBV7-9	TRBJ1-4	CASSLKGARNEKLFF
17	TRBV20-1	TRBJ2-1	CSARDPLSGSVLLEQFF
16	TRBV27	TRBJ2-1	CASSAYRVAGDNEQFF
14	TRBV4-2	TRBJ2-7	CASSQVTAQREQYF
16	TRBV14	TRBJ1-2	CASSNGAGMINYGYTF
12	TRBV6-2/TRBV6-3	TRBJ2-5	CASSWTGGDQYF
17	TRBV29-1	TRBJ2-7	CSVQKEMTSGGTYEQYF
17	TRBV11-2	TRBJ2-7	CASSLDTGLAGIYEQYF
14	TRBV5-1	TRBJ2-7	CASSLASTSYEQYF
15	TRBV12-3/TRBV12-4	TRBJ2-5	CASSFSTDREETQYF
16	TRBV7-6	TRBJ1-2	CASSPGTGGMGYGYTF
16	TRBV3-1	TRBJ1-1	CASSQAARRANTEAFF
15	TRBV3-1	TRBJ2-3	CASSQMAGGTDTQYF
15	TRBV5-1	TRBJ1-5	CASSSIGGSNQPQHF
16	TRBV25-1	TRBJ2-3	CASSEEYGRGTDTQYF
15	TRBV7-3	TRBJ2-7	CASSQTSGGAYEQYF
14	TRBV5-1	TRBJ2-7	CASSFRLGSYEQYF
15	TRBV28	TRBJ1-2	CASSSVSEVDYGYTF
16	TRBV19	TRBJ2-1	CASSKGTWTGSNEQFF
15	TRBV3-1	TRBJ2-1	CASSPETVGNNEQFF
14	TRBV6-1	TRBJ2-7	CASSVGAGRYEQYF
13	TRBV29-1	TRBJ2-5	CSVPGQLQETQYF
15	TRBV18	TRBJ2-7	CASSPTSVGAYEQYF
17	TRBV28	TRBJ1-1	CASSFWGRGGWDTEAFF
14	TRBV3-1	TRBJ1-6	CASSQVDRNSPLHF
16	TRBV11-2	TRBJ2-2	CASRHVRDAPTGELFF
16	TRBV9	TRBJ2-7	CASSVGTDYTRREQYF
16	TRBV11-2	TRBJ1-5	CASSLGPAGSDQPQHF
18	TRBV9	TRBJ1-6	CASSPFAGGPSSNSPLHF
15	TRBV4-2	TRBJ1-2	CASSQGGTLNYGYTF
18	TRBV9	TRBJ2-6	CASSTWTGGASGANVLTF
14	TRBV10-3	TRBJ2-3	CAIKGQESTDTQYF
15	TRBV20-1	TRBJ2-1	CSAGGVGDVTNEQFF
14	TRBV5-1	TRBJ2-7	CASSLEAGQKGQYF
14	TRBV3-1	TRBJ2-1	CASSQEAASLEQFF
14	TRBV27	TRBJ2-1	CASSQRGIGNEQFF
17	TRBV7-3	TRBJ2-1	CASSSIPVLAGHNEQFF
15	TRBV11-2	TRBJ2-5	CASSLVWTRDETQYF
12	TRBV18	TRBJ2-5	CASSESGETQYF
14	TRBV5-4	TRBJ1-2	CASSSQSGRSGYTF
17	TRBV20-1	TRBJ1-6	CSASNHQGSLYNSPLHF
14	TRBV30	TRBJ2-5	CAWSVGLAQETQYF
11	TRBV13	TRBJ1-1	CASRRDTEAFF
15	TRBV20-1	TRBJ2-7	CSARDSGSGNYEQYF
13	TRBV5-1	TRBJ1-1	CASSRRQGTEAFF
9	TRBV7-8	TRBJ2-7	CASKYEQYF
14	TRBV6-1	TRBJ2-3	CASSRRGMADTQYF
14	TRBV20-1	TRBJ1-6	CSARPAWPNSPLHF
14	TRBV20-1	TRBJ2-1	CSARGRSSYNEQFF